The 19 T cell receptor beta chains in this list originate from one sample, sequenced in a study of beta chain features in type 1 diabetes. Expressed TCRB transcripts were sequenced after all isolated RNA was converted to cDNA. Only in-frame clones appear in the TCRdb table, and some are missing; sequencing was by immunoSEQ multiplex PCR. The table has some 410,000 clones, over 9.5% seen once. Sequencing was carried out using naive CD4+ T cells from blood. The origin of the receptors is a woman under 30 in good health.

This clone was observed a few times. The rearrangement uses TRBV7-9 and TRBJ2-7; 7 bases agree with TRBD1. Germline CDR1 reads SEHNR; CDR2 reads FQNEAQ (reference sequence). The CDR3 runs to 15 residues. The V and J ends lost 5 bases and 1 base, in that order; junction bases with no gene match: 8. The CDR3 spells CASSGDRDRSYEQYF. In DNA form, the CDR3 reads TGTGCCAGCAGCGGAGACCGGGACAGATCCTACGAGCAGTACTTC.

This clone has a handful of counts. The V and J genes are TRBV14 and TRBJ2-3; TRBD1 agrees at 9 bases. The J segment lost 0 bases and the V segment lost 4 bases, leaving 5 bases of the junction unmatched. The germline gives CDR1 SGHDN, CDR2 FVKESK. CDR3 length equals 16 residues. The CDR3 loop is CASSPWTGVSTDTQYF. The CDR3 DNA reads as TGTGCCAGCAGCCCATGGACAGGGGTTAGCACAGATACGCAGTATTTT.

This clone was counted between two and nine times. The chain joins TRBV2 to TRBJ2-1, with TRBD2 identical over 7 bases. V shed 6 bases, J shed 8 bases, and the junction held 10 bases outside the gene matches. Germline V CDR1 and CDR2: SNHLY, FYNNEI. The CDR3 totals 14 residues. The CDR3, as DNA: TGTGCCAGCAGGGGAGGGGACTTCCTCGATGAGCAGTTCTTC. It is translated as CASRGGDFLDEQFF.

This clone was detected many times. In the same sample, other DNA sequences code for this CDR3. The J gene is TRBJ2-5, the V gene TRBV25-1; D might be TRBD1 (6 bases). V shed 6 bases and J shed 4 bases, with 12 bases lying between them. Germline CDR1 reads MGHDK; CDR2 reads SYGVNS. The CDR3 is made up of 13 amino acids. The CDR3 sequence is CASRRGGGETQYF. For the CDR3, the DNA is TGTGCCAGCAGGAGAGGGGGTGGAGAGACCCAGTACTTC.

In DNA form, the CDR3 reads TGCGCCAGCAGCCGAGGGCCCGGGGCGGGGACGCAGTATTTT. It encodes CASSRGPGAGTQYF. The genes are TRBV4-1 and TRBJ2-3, with D possibly matching TRBD2 (6 bases). Trimming pared 4 bases from V and 9 bases from J, leaving 17 bases between. This CDR3 comprises 14 residues. Germline CDR1 and CDR2: MGHRA and YSYEKL.

This chain uses TRBV7-2 with TRBJ2-7; perhaps D is TRBD1 or TRBD2 (5 bases each). The V end lost 4 bases, the J end lost 4 bases, and 14 bases lay between the germline ends. This CDR3 has 14 amino acids. The germline gives CDR1 SGHTA, CDR2 FQGNSA. This chain's CDR3 is CASSSPGPAYEQYF. As DNA, the CDR3 is TGTGCCAGCAGCTCGCCGGGACCAGCATACGAGCAGTACTTC.

A note on this clone: Within the sample, other DNA sequences also encode this same CDR3. The rearrangement links TRBV25-1 to TRBJ2-2, with D unresolved. CDR3 size: 16 residues. V was shortened by 3 bases and J by 2 bases, with 13 bases between the two germline ends. CDR1 is MGHDK, CDR2 SYGVNS, per germline. The DNA for the CDR3 is TGTGCCAGCAGTGACAGGCCGGACCGTAACACCGGGGAGCTGTTTTTT. Translating gives CASSDRPDRNTGELFF.

Only a few counts were recorded for this clone. The rearrangement uses TRBV6-5 and TRBJ2-1; D ambiguous. The V gene lost 5 bases and the J gene lost 7 bases, with 12 bases spanning the gap. Germline lookup yields CDR1 MNHEY and CDR2 SVGAGI. The CDR3 consists of 13 residues. The CDR3 sequence: CASSEVGRNEQFF. The CDR3 nucleotides are TGTGCCAGCAGTGAAGTAGGAAGGAATGAGCAGTTCTTC.

A few counts support this clone. The genes are TRBV29-1 and TRBJ2-1; the match to TRBD2 covers 16 bases. V was pared by 1 base and J by 0 bases, with 12 bases of the junction left unmatched. Germline V gene lookup returns CDR1 SQVTM and CDR2 ANQGSEA. This CDR3 contains 21 residues. The CDR3 DNA follows: TGCAGCGTTGAAGGGGACCCCGGGACTAGCGGGAGGGAGAGCTCCTACAATGAGCAGTTCTTC. Residues: CSVEGDPGTSGRESSYNEQFF.

In this sample, this clone turned up a few times. This chain connects TRBV9 to TRBJ2-5; 10 bases align to TRBD2. CDR3 length: 18 amino acids. V gave up 0 bases and J gave up 1 base; unmatched junction bases: 9. Germline lookup yields CDR1 SGDLS and CDR2 YYNGEE. The CDR3 region is CASSVALASGGTQETQYF. Written as DNA, the CDR3 is TGTGCCAGCAGCGTAGCGCTAGCTAGCGGGGGCACCCAAGAGACCCAGTACTTC.

The J gene is TRBJ2-7, the V gene TRBV27; no reliable D call. This CDR3 is 15 amino acids long. V shed 3 bases and J shed 3 bases, with 15 bases lying between them. Germline CDR1 is MNHEY and CDR2 is SMNVEV (reference sequence). The CDR3 sequence is CASSFLPNGVYEQYF. The DNA for the CDR3 is TGTGCCAGCAGTTTCCTGCCAAATGGGGTCTACGAGCAGTACTTC.

The chain uses TRBV28 and TRBJ2-7; 7 bases line up with TRBD2. The germline V gene has CDR1 MDHEN and CDR2 SYDVKM. V gave up 8 bases and J gave up 1 base; unmatched junction bases: 5. This CDR3 region has 13 residues. The CDR3 protein is CASGREPSYEQYV. The CDR3, as DNA: TGTGCCAGCGGGAGGGAGCCATCCTACGAGCAGTACGTC.

This chain links TRBV6-6 with TRBJ2-5, with unresolved D. This CDR3 region has 15 residues. V lost 6 bases and J lost 6, with 20 bases in between. Germline values: CDR1 MNHNY, CDR2 SVGAGI (reference sequence). The CDR3 is CASSPRPQSVKTQYF. CDR3 DNA sequence: TGTGCCAGCAGCCCACGGCCGCAGTCGGTGAAGACCCAGTACTTC.

The gene calls are TRBV29-1 and TRBJ1-5; 7 bases line up with TRBD1. V lost 3 bases to trimming and J lost 6 bases; unmatched junction nucleotides: 5. CDR1 and CDR2 (germline): SQVTM, ANQGSEA. The CDR3 has 13 amino acids. In DNA, the CDR3 is TGCAGCGTTGAGCAGGGGGAGGGTCAGCCCCAGCATTTT. Translated, it gives CSVEQGEGQPQHF.

On this clone itself: The same CDR3 is also encoded by other DNA sequences in this sample. J is TRBJ2-5 and V is TRBV7-2; D is tentatively TRBD1 or TRBD2 (5 bases each). Germline V CDR1 and CDR2: SGHTA, FQGNSA. The CDR3 has 14 residues. Trimming removed 4 bases at V and 2 bases at J, with 11 bases between. The CDR3 DNA follows: TGTGCCAGCAGCTCGGACTGGGGGCAAGAGACCCAGTACTTC. It codes for CASSSDWGQETQYF.

The rearrangement links TRBV28 to TRBJ1-2; D is undetermined. The CDR3 covers 13 residues. The germline gives CDR1 MDHEN, CDR2 SYDVKM. V lost 4 bases, J lost 8 bases, and 14 bases lay in between. In DNA form, the CDR3 reads TGTGCCAGCAGTTCCCTGCCCGCGGGAGGCTACACCTTC. Translation: CASSSLPAGGYTF.

The V call is TRBV6-5, the J call TRBJ2-1, with D perhaps matching TRBD1 (5 bases). Trimming stripped 2 bases from V and 1 base from J, with 9 bases between. Germline V gene sequence: CDR1 MNHEY, CDR2 SVGAGI. The CDR3 extends over 15 amino acids. In DNA form, the CDR3 reads TGTGCCAGCAGTTACGAGTCAGGGTCCTACAATGAGCAGTTCTTC. Translation: CASSYESGSYNEQFF.

The chain uses TRBV7-2 and TRBJ2-3; a possible D gene is TRBD2 (6 bases). Germline assignment: CDR1 SGHTA and CDR2 FQGNSA. This CDR3 has 17 residues. V was shortened by 6 bases and J by 7 bases, with 26 bases between the two germline ends. This CDR3 is CASRARILAWAGNTQYF. The CDR3 bases are TGTGCCAGCAGAGCCCGAATCCTAGCGTGGGCGGGAAATACGCAGTATTTT.

V and J are TRBV15 and TRBJ2-5, with 9 bases identical to TRBD1. The V segment lost 0 bases and the J segment 5 bases; nucleotides outside the gene matches: 7. Germline CDR1 LNHNV, CDR2 YYDKDF (reference sequence). The CDR3 sequence is 16 residues long. The CDR3 DNA reads as TGTGCCACCAGCAGAGATCTCGCGACAGGGGGTGAGACCCAGTACTTC. Protein sequence: CATSRDLATGGETQYF.